The clone carrying this T cell receptor beta chain was counted many times. Its antigen is undetermined. Across 18 months, stable Graves' hyperthyroidism was marked by no progression to ophthalmopathy. Patients were excluded for uncontrolled infection, other autoimmune disease, pregnancy or lactation. Thyroid ultrasound, orbital computed tomography, clinical symptoms, and serum thyroxine and TRAb underpinned diagnoses. The data are from a study of T cells in Graves' hyperthyroidism and ophthalmopathy. The CDR3 sequence is 15 residues long. Germline CDR1 MNHEY, CDR2 SVGAGI. V was cut by 3 bases and J by 3 bases, with 14 bases left in between. TCR beta CDR3 region amplification was performed from RNA transcripts. HTBI primers were employed in a first-round RT-PCR of the TCR CDR3. TCRdb processed the multiplex PCR reads anew with MiXCR; each CDR3 protein has one entry. The repertoire holds over 150,000 distinct CDR3 sequences, with less than 20% as singletons.

Overall study results and limits: Among thyroid clonotypes expanded above 0.001, most also appeared in blood.

The receptor was derived from a woman in her fifties or sixties with Graves' hyperthyroidism. The V gene is TRBV6-5, the J gene TRBJ1-2; unclear D gene. Sequenced input: blood. The CDR3, as DNA: TGTGCCAGCAGTTATAGAGGCACGACGGACTATGGCTACACCTTC. It is translated as CASSYRGTTDYGYTF.